What follows describes a single T cell receptor beta chain. The sample holds a few counts of this clone. What this receptor recognizes is not known. No base quality information exists; no much larger clone differs at one position. Here V drops 3 bases and J drops 4 bases, and the junction holds 14 bases not matched to any gene. Counted from cysteine to phenylalanine, this CDR3 has 18 amino acids. The kept DNA is CDR3 alone, 54 bases in frame from the first base. Per the germline V gene, SGDLS is the CDR1 and YYNGEE is the CDR2. This sample is drawn from a study of blood T cell repertoires in COVID-19 (dated by TCRdb to about 2020). For the study in its entirety: Samples covering the acute and convalescent phases of COVID-19 were provided by collaborators in the United States, Italy and Spain. A de-identified subject ID, COVID-19 status, age in years and sex were almost always included in the sample metadata. A freely available public database, intended as a resource for researchers studying the immune response to SARS-CoV-2, is where the repertoires were released. Subjects who had been exposed to COVID-19, were actively infected with it, or had recovered from it provided the deeply sampled blood TCRbeta repertoires that made up the dataset. The material from the prospective study consisted of cDNA or gDNA derived from T cells, B-cell-depleted T cells, or PBMCs. Where HLA class I and class II types were available, the types were taken from metadata supplied by the sample provider, not from assay-based typing. The samples were drawn from the first 160 participants of the ongoing ImmuneRACE study and from some 1,300 subjects provided by 6 global collaborators.

In the prospective study, participants were roughly 18 to 90 years old, resided in about two dozen geographic areas of the United States, and were enrolled through a virtual design. To assign participants to cohorts, the prospective study relied on clinical history that participants themselves reported in a screening survey and a study questionnaire. Recovered participants in ImmuneRACE Cohort 3 were defined as having two consecutive negative NP/OP PCR tests, clearance from a healthcare professional, or resolution of symptoms. In the prospective study, mobile phlebotomists collected whole blood, serum and a nasopharyngeal or oropharyngeal swab from each participant. Additional blood draws and questionnaires over an approximately 2-month period could optionally be provided by prospective study participants. Before DNA extraction, prospective study blood samples were shipped either frozen or at room temperature.

Results the study describes overall, beyond this receptor: The amount of clinical and demographic metadata varied by source and participant and was provided uncurated.

TCRbeta CDR3 regions were amplified from genomic DNA using the immunoSEQ Assay, a bias-controlled multiplex PCR. Per the authors' processing: The number of nucleated cells in each sample was estimated by amplification of reference gene primers within the assay. To quantify the absolute abundance of each unique TCRbeta CDR3 rearrangement, sequence reads were collapsed and filtered. Productive Simpson clonality was computed per sample as the square root of Simpson's diversity index over productive rearrangements. Sourced from immuneACCESS, this table was stored by TCRdb with only in-frame sequences that have V and J called. A share of the clones is absent; for the studies checked, an unresolved V gene accounts for under half, and the remainder has no known explanation. V, J and clone size reflect that table, while D and trimming were determined from the DNA. The sample includes 300,000 to 450,000 clones, with around 87% observed a single time. 1% to 1.5% of the sample goes to the ten largest clones.

The sample consisted of PBMCs or T cells enriched from blood (not recorded which). The TCR was taken from a man aged 25-45 years who had recovered from COVID-19. In this chain, TRBV9 is recombined with TRBJ1-2; 11 bases in the junction line up with TRBD1. The DNA sequence is as follows: TGTGCCAGCAGCGATCCTACGAGTGGGACAGGGGGTCTCTATGGCTACACCTTC. It codes for CASSDPTSGTGGLYGYTF. When the CDR3 is completed using the reference TRBV9 and TRBJ1-2 genes on either side, the full variable domain is DSGVTQTPKHLITATGQRVTLRCSPRSGDLSVYWYQQSLDQGLQFLIQYYNGEERAKGNILERFSAQQFPDLHSELNLSSLELGDSALYFCASSDPTSGTGGLYGYTFGSGTRLTVV.